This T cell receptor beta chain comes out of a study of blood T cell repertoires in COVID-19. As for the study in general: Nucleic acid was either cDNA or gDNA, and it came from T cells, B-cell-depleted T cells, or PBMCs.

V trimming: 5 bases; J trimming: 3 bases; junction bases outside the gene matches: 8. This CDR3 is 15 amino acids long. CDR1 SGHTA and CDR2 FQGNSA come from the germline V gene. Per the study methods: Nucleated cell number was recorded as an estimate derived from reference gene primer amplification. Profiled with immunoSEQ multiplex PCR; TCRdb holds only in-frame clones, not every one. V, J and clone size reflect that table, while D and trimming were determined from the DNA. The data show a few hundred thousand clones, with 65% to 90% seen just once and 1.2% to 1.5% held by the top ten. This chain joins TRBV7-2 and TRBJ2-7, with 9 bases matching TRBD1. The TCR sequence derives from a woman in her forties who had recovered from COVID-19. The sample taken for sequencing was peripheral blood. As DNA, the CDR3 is TGTGCCAGCAGCCTGACAGGGGGTCCGGGCTACGAGCAGTACTTC. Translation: CASSLTGGPGYEQYF.